This note documents a single T cell receptor beta chain sequence. The sample comes from a study of regulatory T cells in long-lasting Graves disease. Investigators prepared the TCR beta libraries by applying iRepertoire HTBI primers and Arm-PCR of CDR3 regions. TCRdb analysed the multiplex PCR reads with MiXCR anew, one entry per CDR3 protein. Of 350,000 to 500,000 distinct CDR3 sequences detected, less than 15% appear once; the ten largest clones hold around a sixth. Trimming removed 6 bases at V and 4 bases at J, with 12 bases between. CDR1 is LGHDT, CDR2 YNNKEL, per germline (reference sequence). There are 13 residues in the CDR3. Specified time point: newly diagnosed GD, antithyroid drugs for less than 3 months. Isolated PBMC RNA provided the starting material for the TCR library. The same specimen was also included in a second study, on T cells in Graves' hyperthyroidism and ophthalmopathy. That report notes: When the TCR CDR3 underwent first-round RT-PCR, the HTBI primer set was used.

The rearrangement joins TRBV3-1 to TRBJ1-1; D gene unclear. This sequence was found in a woman in her 50s with Graves disease. The specimen was peripheral blood mononuclear cells (PBMCs), collected at new diagnosis, from a patient treated with antithyroid drugs. The CDR3 loop is CASRTVASTEAFF. The CDR3 DNA is TGTGCCAGCAGAACAGTAGCCAGCACTGAAGCTTTCTTT.